The entry that follows covers one T cell receptor beta chain sequence. Its antigen is still unknown. Qualities for individual bases were not recorded, and no much larger clone is one base off. This entry belongs to a study of blood T cell repertoires in COVID-19 (dated by TCRdb to the early 2020s). General notes on the study: The collaborator samples originated in the United States, Italy and Spain and spanned the acute and convalescent phases of COVID-19. The prospective study material was composed of cDNA or gDNA derived from T cells, B-cell-depleted T cells, or PBMCs. Deeply sampled blood TCRbeta repertoires from subjects exposed to, actively infected with, or recovered from COVID-19 were included in the dataset. The repertoires were released in a freely available public database intended as a resource for research on the immune response to SARS-CoV-2. The samples were drawn from two sources: the first 160 participants of the ongoing ImmuneRACE study, and fewer than 1,500 subjects contributed by 6 global collaborators. The sample metadata nearly always contained a de-identified subject ID, COVID-19 status, age in years and sex. Where available, HLA class I and class II types were taken from metadata supplied by the sample provider and were not determined by assay-based typing.

TCRbeta CDR3 regions were amplified from genomic DNA using the immunoSEQ Assay, a bias-controlled multiplex PCR. The study's processing was this. The number of nucleated cells in each sample was estimated from the amplification of reference gene primers within the assay. To quantify the absolute abundance of each unique TCRbeta CDR3 rearrangement, sequence reads were collapsed and filtered. For each sample, productive Simpson clonality was calculated as the square root of Simpson's diversity index across productive rearrangements. TCRdb stores this immuneACCESS table with in-frame sequences only. Part of the clones is absent; in the studies checked, under half of the shortfall reflects unresolved V genes, and no reason is known for the rest. The V and J calls and clone size are taken from that table; D and trimming were inferred from the DNA. The sample table holds approximately 170,000 clones, of which about four fifths were seen once. The top ten hold more than 7.5% of the sample.

At one collaborating source in Seattle, patients were enrolled during active infection and were followed longitudinally through the course of disease. The collaborating institutions used their own protocols to collect whole blood in K2EDTA tubes. For TCRbeta analysis, collaborator samples were shipped as frozen whole blood, as isolated PBMCs, or as DNA extracted from either sample type. The research as a whole found: The amount of clinical and demographic metadata varied by source and participant and was provided uncurated.

Here V drops 4 bases and J drops 4 bases, and the junction holds 3 bases not matched to any gene. From the cysteine through the phenylalanine, the CDR3 covers 13 amino acids. The CDR3 DNA has 39 bases and is translated from base 1. Taken from the germline V gene, the CDR1 and CDR2 loops are SGHTA and FQGNSA. The rearrangement joined TRBV7-2 to TRBJ1-2; 7 central nucleotides agree with TRBD1. The specimen sequenced was peripheral blood. The clonotype was recovered from an older woman with COVID-19, enrolled during active disease. The nucleotide sequence is TGTGCCAGCAGCTCGACAGGGCGCTATGGCTACACCTTC. It translates to CASSSTGRYGYTF.